The rows below give T cell receptor beta chains drawn from one sample of a study of OX40 agonist ivuxolimab in advanced cancers. Produced via immunoSEQ multiplex PCR; TCRdb's table is partial and in-frame only. Altogether 75,000 to 100,000 clones are present, roughly nine tenths being singletons, with the ten largest covering around 3.5%. Material: CD4+ or CD8+ T cells sorted from blood, obtained in a trial of the OX40 agonist ivuxolimab. The receptors originated from an adult with an advanced solid tumor such as melanoma, head and neck, liver or kidney cancer. Each CDR3 is given with its conserved first and last residue. D genes are given only for firm matches. Some rows have no size entry. The others give once, few or many, or a class for an expanded clone.

>TRBD2|TRBV5-5|TRBJ2-5|-
CASSLAAGGAETQYF
TGTGCCAGCAGCTTGGCCGCGGGGGGCGCAGAGACCCAGTACTTC
>TRBD1|TRBV19|TRBJ1-1|-
CASSIFRDRGAEAFF
TGTGCCAGTAGTATTTTCCGGGACAGGGGCGCTGAAGCTTTCTTT
>TRBD2|TRBV7-8|TRBJ2-5|-
CASGGLAGEETQYF
TGTGCCAGCGGGGGACTAGCGGGCGAAGAGACCCAGTACTTC
>-|TRBV2|TRBJ1-2|-
CASILGGTYGYTF
TGTGCCAGCATCTTAGGAGGGACCTATGGCTACACCTTC
>TRBD2|TRBV4-1|TRBJ2-2|-
CASSHSPQLAGAGGELFF
TGCGCCAGCAGCCACTCACCACAACTAGCGGGAGCAGGCGGGGAGCTGTTTTTT
>-|TRBV27|TRBJ1-6|few
CASSLPGTWGNSPLHF
TGTGCCAGCAGTTTACCGGGGACATGGGGCAATTCACCCCTCCACTTT
>-|TRBV6-5|TRBJ2-1|-
CASSVKEAYNEQFF
TGTGCCAGCAGTGTGAAGGAAGCCTACAATGAGCAGTTCTTC
>-|TRBV19|TRBJ1-1|-
CASSISTDLNTEAFF
TGTGCCAGTAGTATCTCAACAGATTTGAACACTGAAGCTTTCTTT
>TRBD2|TRBV19|TRBJ2-2|-
CASSLLAGRTGELFF
TGTGCCAGTTCCCTCCTAGCGGGGAGAACCGGGGAGCTGTTTTTT
>-|TRBV5-6|TRBJ2-3|-
CASSLGTTDTQYF
TGTGCCAGCAGCTTGGGCACCACAGATACGCAGTATTTT
>TRBD2|TRBV2|TRBJ2-7|-
CASSEFTSGFYEQYF
TGTGCCAGCAGTGAGTTCACTAGCGGATTCTACGAGCAGTACTTC
>TRBD2|TRBV6-5|TRBJ2-3|-
CASSYAGGTDTQYF
TGTGCCAGCAGTTACGCGGGAGGCACAGATACGCAGTATTTT
>TRBD2|TRBV6-6|TRBJ2-7|-
CASSQTSGRSYEQYF
TGTGCCAGCAGCCAGACTAGCGGGAGGTCCTACGAGCAGTACTTC
>TRBD2|TRBV11-2|TRBJ2-7|-
CASSLMPPVSGRYEQYF
TGTGCCAGCAGCTTAATGCCGCCGGTTAGCGGGAGGTACGAGCAGTACTTC
>-|TRBV4-3|TRBJ1-2|-
CASSQTMDVNYGYTF
TGCGCCAGCAGCCAAACCATGGACGTTAACTATGGCTACACCTTC
>-|TRBV30|TRBJ2-2|-
CAWRHLTGELFF
TGTGCCTGGAGACACCTCACCGGGGAGCTGTTTTTT
>TRBD2|TRBV14|TRBJ2-7|-
CASSQAREGKDYEQYF
TGTGCCAGCAGCCAAGCCAGGGAGGGAAAGGATTACGAGCAGTACTTC
>-|TRBV4-3|TRBJ1-3|-
CASSQDLYSGNTIYF
TGCGCCAGCAGCCAAGATCTCTACTCTGGAAACACCATATATTTT
>TRBD2|TRBV5-6|TRBJ2-7|-
CASSLSGSRLGQYF
TGTGCCAGCAGCTTGAGCGGGAGCAGATTGGGGCAGTACTTC
>TRBD1|TRBV18|TRBJ1-2|-
CASSQPGQGYGYTF
TGTGCCAGCTCACAACCGGGACAGGGGTACGGCTACACCTTC
>TRBD1|TRBV28|TRBJ1-3|-
CASSPYRGQGNTIYF
TGTGCCAGCAGTCCGTACAGGGGGCAAGGAAACACCATATATTTT
>-|TRBV5-6|TRBJ2-1|-
CASSWGRGGEQFF
TGTGCCAGCAGCTGGGGGCGGGGCGGTGAGCAGTTCTTC
>-|TRBV6-1|TRBJ1-4|-
CASSEGPGEKLFF
TGTGCCAGCAGTGAAGGCCCAGGTGAAAAACTGTTTTTT
>TRBD2|TRBV2|TRBJ2-7|-
CASSDFGLAGGLTYEQYF
TGTGCCAGCAGCGACTTTGGACTAGCGGGAGGCTTAACCTACGAGCAGTACTTC
>-|TRBV6-5|TRBJ2-2|once
CASSRDENTGELFF
TGTGCCAGCAGCCGAGACGAGAACACCGGGGAGCTGTTTTTT
>-|TRBV10-3|TRBJ1-4|-
CAIGGDINEKLFF
TGTGCCATCGGTGGGGATATAAATGAAAAACTGTTTTTT
>-|TRBV7-2|TRBJ2-3|-
CASSSLESDTQYF
TGTGCCAGCAGCTCCCTCGAGTCTGATACGCAGTATTTT
>-|TRBV27|TRBJ2-1|-
CASSFFSVAAEQFF
TGTGCCAGCAGTTTTTTCTCAGTGGCAGCTGAGCAGTTCTTC
>-|TRBV27|TRBJ2-7|-
CASKGPYEQYF
TGTGCCAGCAAAGGGCCCTACGAGCAGTACTTC
>-|TRBV13|TRBJ1-5|-
CASSLGNPNQPQHF
TGTGCCAGCAGCTTGGGGAACCCTAATCAGCCCCAGCATTTT
>-|TRBV6-5|TRBJ1-1|once
CASSYSAENTEAFF
TGTGCCAGCAGTTACTCGGCCGAGAACACTGAAGCTTTCTTT
>-|TRBV6-6|TRBJ1-3|-
CASSYLGAGNTIYF
TGTGCCAGCAGTTACTTAGGGGCCGGAAACACCATATATTTT
>TRBD2|TRBV10-3|TRBJ2-7|-
CAISESSRGGSYEQYF
TGTGCCATCAGTGAGTCTAGTCGGGGGGGCTCCTACGAGCAGTACTTC
>-|TRBV9|TRBJ2-1|-
CASSVGTRTRPYNEQFF
TGTGCCAGCAGCGTAGGAACCAGGACAAGGCCCTACAATGAGCAGTTCTTC
>TRBD2|TRBV5-4|TRBJ2-3|-
CASSFAGATDTQYF
TGTGCCAGCAGCTTCGCGGGAGCGACAGATACGCAGTATTTT
>TRBD1|TRBV13|TRBJ2-7|-
CASSLGGGLPYEQYF
TGTGCCAGCAGCTTAGGAGGGGGCTTGCCCTACGAGCAGTACTTC
>TRBD2|TRBV5-1|TRBJ2-1|-
CASKASGGSSYNEQFF
TGCGCCAGCAAGGCTAGCGGGGGAAGCTCCTACAATGAGCAGTTCTTC
>-|TRBV12-5|TRBJ1-1|-
CASGHFTEAFF
TGTGCTAGTGGTCATTTCACTGAAGCTTTCTTT
>TRBD1|TRBV13|TRBJ2-7|-
CASSSRTGGSYEQYF
TGTGCCAGCAGCTCCCGGACAGGGGGCTCCTACGAGCAGTACTTC
>TRBD1|TRBV29-1|TRBJ2-7|-
CSVEQGAGEQYF
TGCAGCGTTGAACAGGGGGCGGGGGAGCAGTACTTC
>-|TRBV5-6|TRBJ2-5|-
CASSLDPGPERGAQYF
TGTGCCAGCAGCTTGGATCCCGGACCTGAGCGCGGGGCCCAGTACTTC
>TRBD1|TRBV28|TRBJ2-1|-
CASSTIGTGKYNEQFF
TGTGCCAGCAGTACGATCGGGACAGGGAAATACAATGAGCAGTTCTTC